This record looks at one T cell receptor beta chain sequence and its context. The antigen is not known. The sample belongs to a study of CXCR3-negative and CXCR3-positive naive CD8 T cells. This CDR3 is built from 12 residues. The V gene's germline CDR1 is SGHNT and CDR2 YYREEE (reference sequence). Whole-study findings and limits: The study found that naive CXCR3-negative and CXCR3-positive cells shared TRBV-TRBJ usage, while memory cells differed. Diversity proved comparably high across both naive subsets and much lower in memory CD8+ cells. Hydrophobicity was higher for TRB CDR3s found in CXCR3-positive naive cells than in CXCR3-negative naive cells. TRB CDR3 properties were used to infer TCR strength, and surface CD5 was comparable between naive subsets.

Each TRB cDNA library was prepared by 5' RACE (with UMI labels). TCRdb re-called the 5' RACE reads; one entry per CDR3 protein, DNA not given. The sample holds about 130,000 distinct CDR3 sequences. The CD45RO-CCR7+CD27+CD95- phenotype denoted naive CD8+ T cells. This TCR was recovered from a human donor in good health. Some clones in this sample may be carry-over from other donors' samples. Sequenced material: naive CXCR3+ CD8+ T cells from blood. Stated subset: CD45RO-CCR7+CD27+CD95- naive CD8+ T cells expressing CXCR3 (TNR3+). The V call is TRBV5-4, the J call TRBJ1-2. This CDR3 reads CASSSPEYGYTF. Using reference TRBV5-4 and TRBJ1-2 for the parts outside the CDR3, the full variable domain is ETGVTQSPTHLIKTRGQQVTLRCSSQSGHNTVSWYQQALGQGPQFIFQYYREEENGRGNFPPRFSGLQFPNYSSELNVNALELDDSALYLCASSSPEYGYTFGSGTRLTVV.